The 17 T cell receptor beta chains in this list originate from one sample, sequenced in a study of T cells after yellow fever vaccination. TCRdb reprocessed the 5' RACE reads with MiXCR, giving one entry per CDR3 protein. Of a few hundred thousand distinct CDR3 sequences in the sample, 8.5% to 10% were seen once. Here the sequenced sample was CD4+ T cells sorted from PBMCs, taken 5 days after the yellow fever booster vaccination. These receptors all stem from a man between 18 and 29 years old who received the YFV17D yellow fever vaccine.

For the CDR3, the DNA is TGTGCCAGCAGCTTAGATGGTAACTCCGGCGAGCAGTACGTC. Its translation is CASSLDGNSGEQYV. The rearrangement joins TRBV7-2 to TRBJ2-7; D remains ambiguous. There are 14 residues in the CDR3. CDR1 SGHTA and CDR2 FQGNSA come from the germline V gene. Trimming removed 1 base from V and 6 bases from J, with 13 bases in between.

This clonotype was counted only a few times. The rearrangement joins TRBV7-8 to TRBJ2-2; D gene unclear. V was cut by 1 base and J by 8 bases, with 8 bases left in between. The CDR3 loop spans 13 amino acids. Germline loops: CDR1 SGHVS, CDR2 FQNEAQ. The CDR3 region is CASSLVSSGELFF. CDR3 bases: TGTGCCAGCAGCTTAGTCTCGTCAGGGGAGCTGTTTTTT.

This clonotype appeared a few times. This CDR3 is CASSHGRGRISGANVLTF. CDR3 nucleotides: TGCGCCAGCAGCCACGGGCGAGGACGGATCTCTGGGGCCAACGTCCTGACTTTC. V gene TRBV4-1 combines with J gene TRBJ2-6; no clear D. The CDR3 is 18 residues long. CDR1 MGHRA and CDR2 YSYEKL come from the germline V gene. V was cut by 3 bases and J by 0 bases, with 15 bases left in between.

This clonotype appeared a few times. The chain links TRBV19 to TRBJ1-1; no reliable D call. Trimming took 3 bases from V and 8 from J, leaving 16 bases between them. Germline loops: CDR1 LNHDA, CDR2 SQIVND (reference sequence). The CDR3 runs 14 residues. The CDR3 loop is CASSMSLWTGEAFF. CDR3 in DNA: TGTGCCAGTAGTATGAGCCTCTGGACCGGCGAAGCTTTCTTT. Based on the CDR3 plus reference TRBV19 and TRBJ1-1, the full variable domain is DGGITQSPKYLFRKEGQNVTLSCEQNLNHDAMYWYRQDPGQGLRLIYYSQIVNDFQKGDIAEGYSVSREKKESFPLTVTSAQKNPTAFYLCASSMSLWTGEAFFGQGTRLTVV.

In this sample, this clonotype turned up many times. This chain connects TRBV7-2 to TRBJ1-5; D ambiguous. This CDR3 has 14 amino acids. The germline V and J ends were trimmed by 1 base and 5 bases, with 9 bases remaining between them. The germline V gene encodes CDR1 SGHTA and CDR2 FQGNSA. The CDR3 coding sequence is TGTGCCAGCAGCTTAGATTCTGGGGATCAGCCCCAGCATTTT. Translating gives CASSLDSGDQPQHF.

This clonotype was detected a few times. The CDR3 DNA follows: TGTGCCAGCAGCCCCTGGGGACTAGCATCCACAGATACGCAGTATTTT. It yields the protein CASSPWGLASTDTQYF. The gene calls are TRBV12-3 or TRBV12-4 and TRBJ2-3; 9 nucleotides agree with TRBD2. The J segment lost 2 bases and the V segment lost 6 bases, leaving 9 bases of the junction unmatched. This CDR3 has 16 residues.

The CDR3 protein is CASRTSTYEQYF. The CDR3 DNA sequence: TGTGCCAGCAGGACGAGTACCTACGAGCAGTACTTC. V and J are TRBV12-3 or TRBV12-4 and TRBJ2-7; D is unresolved. CDR3 length: 12 residues. The V end lost 6 bases, the J end lost 2 bases, and 8 bases lay between the germline ends.

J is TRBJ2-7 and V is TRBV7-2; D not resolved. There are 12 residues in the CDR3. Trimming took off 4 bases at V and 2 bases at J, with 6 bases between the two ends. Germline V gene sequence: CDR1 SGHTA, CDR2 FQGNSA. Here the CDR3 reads CASSSGTYEQYF. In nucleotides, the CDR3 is TGTGCCAGCAGCTCCGGAACCTACGAGCAGTACTTC.

CDR3 residues: CASSQGSVYEQYV. The CDR3 coding sequence is TGTGCCAGCAGCCAAGGTTCCGTCTACGAGCAGTACGTC. The rearrangement links TRBV3-1 to TRBJ2-7; D remains ambiguous. V was cut by 1 base and J by 3 bases, with 7 bases left in between. The CDR3 runs 13 residues. Germline V gene lookup returns CDR1 LGHDT and CDR2 YNNKEL (reference sequence).

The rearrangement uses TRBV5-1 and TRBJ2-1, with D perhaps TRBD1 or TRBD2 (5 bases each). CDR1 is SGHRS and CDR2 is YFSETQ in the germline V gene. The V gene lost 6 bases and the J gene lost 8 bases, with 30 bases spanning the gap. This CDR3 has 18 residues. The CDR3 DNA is TGCGCCAGCACTGCCTTTGGGGGTGGAGGCTTGTTGGGCGATGAGCAGTTCTTC. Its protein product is CASTAFGGGGLLGDEQFF.

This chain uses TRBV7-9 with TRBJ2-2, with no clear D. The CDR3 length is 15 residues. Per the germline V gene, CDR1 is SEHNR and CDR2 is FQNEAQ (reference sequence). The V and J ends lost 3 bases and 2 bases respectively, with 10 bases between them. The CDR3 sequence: CASSLGQSNTGELFF. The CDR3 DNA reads TGTGCCAGCAGCTTGGGCCAAAGCAACACCGGGGAGCTGTTTTTT. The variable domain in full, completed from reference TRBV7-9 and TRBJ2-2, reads DTGVSQNPRHKITKRGQNVTFRCDPISEHNRLYWYRQTLGQGPEFLTYFQNEAQLEKSRLLSDRFSAERPKGSFSTLEIQRTEQGDSAMYLCASSLGQSNTGELFFGEGSRLTVL.

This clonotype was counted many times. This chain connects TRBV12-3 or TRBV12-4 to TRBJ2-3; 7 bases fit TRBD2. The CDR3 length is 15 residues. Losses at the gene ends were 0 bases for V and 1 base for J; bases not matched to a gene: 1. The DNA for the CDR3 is TGTGCCAGCAGTTTAGCTAGCGGGCGCACAGATACGCAGTATTTT. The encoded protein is CASSLASGRTDTQYF.

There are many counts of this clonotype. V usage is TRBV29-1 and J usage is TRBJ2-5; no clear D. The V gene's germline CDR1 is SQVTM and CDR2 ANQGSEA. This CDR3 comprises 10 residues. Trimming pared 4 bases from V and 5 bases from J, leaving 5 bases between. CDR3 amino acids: CSVADETQYF. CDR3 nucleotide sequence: TGCAGCGTTGCTGATGAGACCCAGTACTTC. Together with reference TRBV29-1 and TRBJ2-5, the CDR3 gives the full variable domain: SAVISQKPSRDICQRGTSLTIQCQVDSQVTMMFWYRQQPGQSLTLIATANQGSEATYESGFVIDKFPISRPNLTFSTLTVSNMSPEDSSIYLCSVADETQYFGPGTRLLVL.

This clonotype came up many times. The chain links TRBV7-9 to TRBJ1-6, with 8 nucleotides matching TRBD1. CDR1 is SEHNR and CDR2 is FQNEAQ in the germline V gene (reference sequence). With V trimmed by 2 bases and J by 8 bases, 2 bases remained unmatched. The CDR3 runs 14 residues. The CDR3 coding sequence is TGTGCCAGCAGCTTAATGACAGGGGATTCACCCCTCCACTTT. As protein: CASSLMTGDSPLHF.

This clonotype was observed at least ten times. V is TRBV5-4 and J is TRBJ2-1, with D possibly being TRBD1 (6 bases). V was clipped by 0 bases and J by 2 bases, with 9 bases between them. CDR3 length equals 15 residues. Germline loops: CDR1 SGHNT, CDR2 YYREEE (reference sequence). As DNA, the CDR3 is TGTGCCAGCAGCTTGGCCGGGACACCCTACAATGAGCAGTTCTTC. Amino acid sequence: CASSLAGTPYNEQFF. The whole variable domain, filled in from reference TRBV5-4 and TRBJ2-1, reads ETGVTQSPTHLIKTRGQQVTLRCSSQSGHNTVSWYQQALGQGPQFIFQYYREEENGRGNFPPRFSGLQFPNYSSELNVNALELDDSALYLCASSLAGTPYNEQFFGPGTRLTVL.

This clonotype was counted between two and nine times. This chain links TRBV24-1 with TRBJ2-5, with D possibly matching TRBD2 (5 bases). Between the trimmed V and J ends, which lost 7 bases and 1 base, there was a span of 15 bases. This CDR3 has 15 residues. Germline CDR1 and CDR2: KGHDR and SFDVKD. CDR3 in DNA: TGTGCCACCAGCGTCGGCGGGCGGGCCCAAGAGACCCAGTACTTC. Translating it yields CATSVGGRAQETQYF.

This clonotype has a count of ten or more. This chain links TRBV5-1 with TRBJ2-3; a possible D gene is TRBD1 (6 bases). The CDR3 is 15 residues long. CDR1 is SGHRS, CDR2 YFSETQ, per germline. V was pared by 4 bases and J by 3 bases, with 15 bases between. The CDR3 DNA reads TGCGCCAGCAGCGTTAACAGGGAGACGACAGATACGCAGTATTTT. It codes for CASSVNRETTDTQYF.